The 18 T cell receptor beta chains below all came from one sample that was sequenced in a study of human T cells and chemical hapten exposure. Each CDR3 protein is one row after TCRdb ran MiXCR on the RACE reads. The table includes fewer than 200,000 distinct CDR3 sequences, 25% to 35% detected once. Time point: patch test 3, about 24 weeks after DPC sensitization. Specified treatment: therapeutic diphenylcyclopropenone sensitization with weekly scalp DPC. The sample was whole blood, taken in connection with sensitization to the hapten diphenylcyclopropenone (DPC). The source of these receptors is a woman aged 18-30 years with alopecia areata. Some clones in this sample may be carry-over from other donors' samples.

This clonotype was counted between two and nine times. This rearrangement joins TRBV12-3 or TRBV12-4 to TRBJ1-1; 10 nucleotides align to TRBD1. This CDR3 contains 17 residues. V lost 5 bases to trimming and J lost 0 bases; unmatched junction nucleotides: 9. The CDR3 spells CASSLVPGQGMNTEAFF. The CDR3 DNA reads as TGTGCCAGCAGTCTTGTCCCGGGACAGGGGATGAACACTGAAGCTTTCTTT.

The chain recombines TRBV15 with TRBJ1-1; D is ambiguous. Trimming stripped 2 bases from V and 0 bases from J, with 4 bases between. The germline gives CDR1 LNHNV, CDR2 YYDKDF (reference sequence). The CDR3 runs 13 residues. The CDR3 loop is CATSRNMNTEAFF. CDR3 nucleotides: TGTGCCACCAGCAGAAACATGAACACTGAAGCTTTCTTT.

V and J are TRBV19 and TRBJ2-3; tentatively, D is TRBD2 (6 bases). Per germline, CDR1 LNHDA and CDR2 SQIVND (reference sequence). Trimming took 1 base from V and 3 from J, leaving 8 bases between them. The CDR3 extends over 14 amino acids. The CDR3 here is CASSIGLDTDTQYF. CDR3 sequence (DNA): TGTGCCAGTAGTATAGGACTAGATACAGATACGCAGTATTTT.

In its sample, this clonotype was seen many times. This rearrangement joins TRBV7-6 to TRBJ2-7; no definite D call. Germline CDR1 and CDR2: SGHVS and FNYEAQ. V was clipped by 1 base and J by 6 bases, with 16 bases between them. This CDR3 has 15 residues. The CDR3 sequence is CASSLVSGPPSEQYF. CDR3 nucleotide sequence: TGTGCCAGCAGCTTAGTTTCCGGACCGCCTTCCGAGCAGTACTTC.

The chain is built from TRBV4-3 and TRBJ1-4; tentative D call: TRBD1 (5 bases). The CDR3 is made up of 17 amino acids. Trimming shortened V by 1 base and J by 8 bases, and 20 bases separated the two germline ends. Germline V gene sequence: CDR1 LGHNA, CDR2 YSLEER. Here the CDR3 DNA reads TGCGCCAGCAGCCAAGCGGCCCTCGGCCCGCAGGGAGAAAAACTGTTTTTT. Protein product: CASSQAALGPQGEKLFF.

This clonotype was observed a few times. CDR3 protein: CSAQQGVNYNEQFF. CDR3 nucleotides: TGCAGTGCTCAACAGGGGGTTAATTACAATGAGCAGTTCTTC. This chain uses TRBV20-1 with TRBJ2-1, with 8 bases lining up with TRBD1. With V trimmed by 5 bases and J by 4 bases, 7 bases remained unmatched. This CDR3 region has 14 residues. Germline-derived CDR1 and CDR2 are DFQATT and SNEGSKA (reference sequence).

This clonotype was counted ten times or more. The chain joins TRBV7-2 to TRBJ2-2; D tentatively reads TRBD1 or TRBD2 (7 bases each). This CDR3 is 16 amino acids long. The V end was cut by 5 bases, the J end by 3 bases, with 16 bases between. Per germline, CDR1 SGHTA and CDR2 FQGNSA. The CDR3 region has the DNA TGTGCCAGCAGCGAACAGGGGACTACCTACACCGGGGAGCTGTTTTTT. Encoded protein: CASSEQGTTYTGELFF.

The J gene is TRBJ2-1, the V gene TRBV4-2; the match to TRBD2 covers 12 bases. The germline V gene encodes CDR1 LGHNA and CDR2 YNFKEQ. This CDR3 contains 15 residues. After removal of 1 base from V and 10 bases from J, the junction contained 5 bases not matched to a gene. In nucleotides, the CDR3 is TGTGCCAGCAGCCAAGGGCTAGCGGGGGGGAGGGAGCAGTTCTTC. It yields the protein CASSQGLAGGREQFF.

This clonotype has only a few counts. The chain combines TRBV29-1 with TRBJ1-1, with TRBD1 as a possible D gene (5 bases). V dropped 7 bases and J dropped 1 base, with 10 bases sitting between them. CDR1 is SQVTM and CDR2 is ANQGSEA in the germline V gene. This CDR3 has 12 residues. The CDR3 DNA is TGCAGCGGGGGACGGGAGAACACTGAAGCTTTCTTT. It is translated as CSGGRENTEAFF. The full variable domain, in which reference TRBV29-1 and TRBJ1-1 provide the parts outside the CDR3, is SAVISQKPSRDICQRGTSLTIQCQVDSQVTMMFWYRQQPGQSLTLIATANQGSEATYESGFVIDKFPISRPNLTFSTLTVSNMSPEDSSIYLCSGGRENTEAFFGQGTRLTVV.

The chain combines TRBV6-6 with TRBJ1-1; TRBD1 is a possible D gene (5 bases). This CDR3 is built from 14 residues. Trimming left V 6 bases short and J 0 bases short, with 11 bases between. Germline CDR1 MNHNY, CDR2 SVGAGI (reference sequence). The CDR3 region has the DNA TGTGCCAGCAGAGGACGGGGGATGAACACTGAAGCTTTCTTT. This sequence encodes CASRGRGMNTEAFF.

In its sample, this clonotype was seen many times. The V gene is TRBV29-1, the J gene TRBJ2-7, with D possibly TRBD2 on 5 matching bases. The length of the CDR3 is 11 residues. Trimming removed 6 bases from V and 3 bases from J, with 9 bases in between. The germline gives CDR1 SQVTM, CDR2 ANQGSEA. In DNA form, the CDR3 reads TGCAGCGTGGACTGGGGCTACGAGCAGTACTTC. This sequence encodes CSVDWGYEQYF.

As concerns this clonotype: The junction departs from the called germline gene at one end, perhaps through a read error. V and J are TRBV7-7 and TRBJ2-7; tentatively, D is TRBD2 (5 bases). The CDR3 has 14 residues. From germline, CDR1 is SSHAT and CDR2 FNYEAQ (reference sequence). The CDR3 loop is CASSLAGSSYEQYF. CDR3 nucleotides: TGTGCTAGCAGCTTAGCTGGGAGCTCCTACGAGCAGTACTTC. The full variable domain, in which reference TRBV7-7 and TRBJ2-7 provide the parts outside the CDR3, is GAGVSQSPRYKVTKRGQDVTLRCDPISSHATLYWYQQALGQGPEFLTYFNYEAQPDKSGLPSDRFSAERPEGSISTLTIQRTEQRDSAMYRCASSLAGSSYEQYFGPGTRLTVT.

The chain links TRBV5-4 to TRBJ2-3, with 9 positions matching TRBD1. The junction had 7 bases not matched to a gene; V was cut back by 5 bases and J by 3 bases. Germline V gene lookup returns CDR1 SGHNT and CDR2 YYREEE (reference sequence). This CDR3 contains 15 residues. The CDR3 loop is CASSSRTGVTDTQYF. The CDR3 DNA reads as TGTGCCAGCAGTTCTAGGACAGGGGTGACAGATACGCAGTATTTT.

The chain carries TRBV7-3 and TRBJ2-7; tentatively, D is TRBD2 (6 bases). The CDR3 covers 15 residues. V was trimmed by 5 bases and J by 2 bases, leaving 16 bases between them. Germline CDR1 is SGHTA and CDR2 is FQGTGA. CDR3 coding DNA: TGTGCCAGCAGCCCTGCTGGAGGGGATCCCTACGAGCAGTACTTC. It yields the protein CASSPAGGDPYEQYF. Filled out from reference TRBV7-3 and TRBJ2-7, the complete variable domain reads GAGVSQTPSNKVTEKGKYVELRCDPISGHTALYWYRQSLGQGPEFLIYFQGTGAADDSGLPNDRFFAVRPEGSVSTLKIQRTERGDSAVYLCASSPAGGDPYEQYFGPGTRLTVT.

V gene TRBV29-1 combines with J gene TRBJ1-1; D gene ambiguous. Germline loops: CDR1 SQVTM, CDR2 ANQGSEA. V lost 3 bases, J lost 6 bases, and 14 bases lay in between. The CDR3 sequence is 13 residues long. CDR3 DNA sequence: TGCAGCGTTGAGGACCCTCGAAGGGCTGAAGCTTTCTTT. It yields the protein CSVEDPRRAEAFF.

The sample holds a few counts of this clonotype. The chain combines TRBV6-6 with TRBJ1-5; D is unresolved. CDR1 is MNHNY and CDR2 is SVGAGI in the germline V gene (reference sequence). CDR3 size: 13 residues. V lost 0 bases and J lost 6, with 6 bases in between. CDR3 sequence (DNA): TGTGCCAGCAGTTACTCGAGAAGTCAGCCCCAGCATTTT. Its protein product is CASSYSRSQPQHF.

This clonotype was detected only a few times. The chain joins TRBV5-1 to TRBJ1-2; no definite D call. V lost 0 bases to trimming and J lost 3 bases, with 6 bases between them. The germline V gene encodes CDR1 SGHRS and CDR2 YFSETQ. The CDR3 is 13 amino acids. The DNA of the CDR3 is TGCGCCAGCAGCTTGGCGCAGTACTATGGCTACACCTTC. Its translation is CASSLAQYYGYTF.

The sample holds a few counts of this clonotype. This chain uses TRBV29-1 with TRBJ1-4; TRBD1 is a possible D gene (6 bases). The CDR3 totals 14 residues. Germline V gene sequence: CDR1 SQVTM, CDR2 ANQGSEA. Deletions cut 7 bases from V and 8 bases from J, with 20 bases between. The CDR3 here is CSAYLQGVGEKLFF. The CDR3 DNA is TGCAGCGCCTACTTACAGGGAGTCGGCGAAAAACTGTTTTTT.